Presented here are 9 T cell receptor beta chains from one specimen sequenced in a study of blood T cell repertoires in COVID-19. This table comes from immunoSEQ multiplex PCR, and its TCRdb copy is limited to in-frame clones, with some not included. The sample has about 260,000 clones, 75% to 90% seen once; the top ten hold about 1.4%. The sequenced material came from peripheral blood. The receptors shown here come from a woman between 40 and 50 years old who had recovered from COVID-19.

The gene calls are TRBV9 and TRBJ2-3; tentative D call: TRBD2 (6 bases). V dropped 2 bases and J dropped 1 base, with 20 bases sitting between them. Per germline, CDR1 SGDLS and CDR2 YYNGEE. The CDR3 has 18 residues. DNA of the CDR3: TGTGCCAGCAGCGTGGCTAGCGTCCTGGGAGGCGGCACAGATACGCAGTATTTT. As protein: CASSVASVLGGGTDTQYF.

The chain links TRBV24-1 to TRBJ2-7; 7 bases line up with TRBD1. With 3 bases clipped from V and 5 bases from J, the junction kept 9 bases outside the gene matches. CDR1 and CDR2 (germline): KGHDR, SFDVKD. The CDR3 covers 15 residues. CDR3 bases: TGTGCCACCAGTGATCCCAAGACAGGGAAACACGAGCAGTACTTC. It is translated as CATSDPKTGKHEQYF.

This sequence joins TRBV27 and TRBJ1-2, with 9 bases aligning to TRBD1. The V and J ends lost 5 bases and 4 bases, in that order; junction bases with no gene match: 11. The CDR3 sequence is 16 residues long. Germline CDR1 and CDR2: MNHEY and SMNVEV (reference sequence). For the CDR3, the DNA is TGTGCCAGCAGTCCACGGGACAGGGCCCATTCCTATGGCTACACCTTC. This encodes CASSPRDRAHSYGYTF.

The CDR3 coding sequence is TGTGCCAGCAGGTTGGGACTAGCAGAGAACACCGGGGAGCTGTTTTTT. Translation gives CASRLGLAENTGELFF. This chain uses TRBV2 with TRBJ2-2, with 9 bases lining up with TRBD2. Germline trimming cut 6 bases from V and 1 base from J; bases unmatched to any gene: 6. This CDR3 has 16 residues. Germline values: CDR1 SNHLY, CDR2 FYNNEI.

Remarks on this clone: Other DNA sequences in this specimen translate into the identical CDR3. The chain has TRBV11-2 and TRBJ1-5; 7 nucleotides match TRBD1. The CDR3 runs 14 residues. V was clipped by 5 bases and J by 1 base; unmatched bases: 2. From germline, CDR1 is SGHAT and CDR2 FQNNGV. CDR3: CASSPTGSNQPQHF. Here the CDR3 DNA reads TGTGCCAGCAGCCCGACAGGGAGCAATCAGCCCCAGCATTTT. Looking up the rest from reference TRBV11-2 and TRBJ1-5 gives the full variable domain: EAGVAQSPRYKIIEKRQSVAFWCNPISGHATLYWYQQILGQGPKLLIQFQNNGVVDDSQLPKDRFSAERLKGVDSTLKIQPAKLEDSAVYLCASSPTGSNQPQHFGDGTRLSIL.

The chain joins TRBV7-2 to TRBJ2-7; possibly TRBD1 for D (6 bases). Trimming removed 6 bases from V and 2 bases from J, with 8 bases in between. Germline loops: CDR1 SGHTA, CDR2 FQGNSA. This CDR3 is built from 12 residues. The CDR3 region is CASRQGTYEQYF. The DNA of the CDR3 is TGTGCCAGCAGACAGGGCACCTACGAGCAGTACTTC.

This clone was recorded only once. The chain employs TRBV5-1 and TRBJ2-5; D might be TRBD1 (5 bases). V shed 5 bases and J shed 2 bases, with 22 bases lying between them. Germline V gene sequence: CDR1 SGHRS, CDR2 YFSETQ. The CDR3 extends over 17 amino acids. This CDR3 reads CASREFVRGKGQETQYF. CDR3 DNA: TGCGCCAGCAGGGAGTTTGTAAGGGGAAAGGGTCAAGAGACCCAGTACTTC.

The rearrangement links TRBV2 to TRBJ2-7; D perhaps matches TRBD1 (6 bases). This CDR3 has 15 residues. Deletions cut 4 bases from V and 4 bases from J, with 17 bases between. CDR1 is SNHLY, CDR2 FYNNEI, per germline. The CDR3 protein is CASSARQARGYEQYF. CDR3 DNA: TGTGCCAGCAGTGCACGACAGGCAAGAGGGTACGAGCAGTACTTC.

The V and J genes are TRBV5-1 and TRBJ2-7; the match to TRBD1 covers 12 bases. From germline, CDR1 is SGHRS and CDR2 YFSETQ. The V segment lost 4 bases and the J segment 7 bases; nucleotides outside the gene matches: 9. The CDR3 is 15 residues long. This CDR3 is CASSPTGTGGLEQYF. CDR3 DNA: TGCGCCAGCAGCCCAACCGGGACAGGGGGCCTGGAGCAGTACTTC.